This T cell receptor beta chain was obtained from a study of blood T cell repertoires in COVID-19 (dated by TCRdb to about 2020). In the study overall: The collaborator samples originated in the United States, Italy and Spain and spanned the acute and convalescent phases of COVID-19. The material from the prospective study consisted of cDNA or gDNA derived from T cells, B-cell-depleted T cells, or PBMCs. The dataset comprised deeply sampled blood TCRbeta repertoires from subjects exposed to, actively infected with, or recovered from COVID-19. The repertoires were released in a freely available public database meant as a resource for research on the immune response to SARS-CoV-2. The samples were drawn from the first 160 participants of the ongoing ImmuneRACE study and from 1,254 subjects provided by 6 global collaborators. Sample metadata almost always included a de-identified subject ID, COVID-19 status, age in years and sex. HLA class I and class II types, where available, came from metadata supplied by the sample provider rather than from assay-based typing.

CDR1 and CDR2 are drawn from the germline V gene (reference sequence): LNHNV, YYDKDF. The CDR3 measures 14 amino acids from cysteine to phenylalanine. Here the CDR3 DNA is all that survives: 42 bases in frame from base 1. Clipping removes 1 base from V and 4 bases from J, with 0 as the unmatched junction base count. A few counts support this clone. The clone's antigen remains unknown. No base quality values were provided; no much bigger clone lies one nucleotide off. General findings and caveats noted by the study authors: The amount of clinical and demographic metadata varied by source and participant and was provided uncurated.

TCRbeta CDR3 regions were amplified from genomic DNA using the immunoSEQ Assay, a bias-controlled multiplex PCR. In the original analysis: Within the assay, amplification of reference gene primers was used to estimate how many nucleated cells each sample contained. To quantify the absolute abundance of each unique TCRbeta CDR3 rearrangement, sequence reads were collapsed and filtered. For each sample, productive Simpson clonality was calculated as the square root of Simpson's diversity index across productive rearrangements. TCRdb provides this immuneACCESS table in a form limited to in-frame rearrangements. Some clones are lacking; in checked studies, under half of them reflect an unresolved V gene, and why the rest are absent is not known. Clonal size and the V and J genes are those of that table, whereas D and trimming came from the DNA. The sample contains about 88,000 clones, 88% of them found a single time. The ten biggest clones cover roughly 10% of the sample.

Whole blood was collected in K2EDTA tubes by collaborating institutions according to the institutions' own protocols. For TCRbeta analysis, collaborator samples were shipped as frozen whole blood, as isolated PBMCs, or as DNA extracted from either sample type. Sequencing input: peripheral blood. This TCR was recovered from a man older than 75 with acute or convalescent COVID-19. The chain is made from TRBV15 and TRBJ1-4; TRBD1 agrees with 7 junctional bases. The DNA is TGTGCCACCAGCAGAGGACAGGGTAATGAAAAACTGTTTTTT. Its protein reads: CATSRGQGNEKLFF.